The T cell receptor beta chain under discussion was sequenced for a study of post-analysis software for immune sequencing data. Study-level background: The disease courses spanned relapsing-remitting, secondary progressive and progressive-relapsing forms of multiple sclerosis.

Study results and limitations: Normalized Chao1 diversity was significantly reduced in patients versus controls. Under the F measure, samples that were prepared in one batch clustered strongly together.

Tagging with unique molecular identifiers was a feature of the TCR beta cDNA libraries. There were 1 to 10 million T cells, and 450,000 to 550,000 cDNA molecules came from them. TCRdb re-analysed the PCR reads in MiXCR, keeping a single row per CDR3 protein. The sample includes roughly 730,000 distinct CDR3 sequences, around 27% of them seen just once. This clonotype has a handful of counts. The antigen is not known. This clonotype originated in a girl under 18 with multiple sclerosis. The sequenced sample was blood.

Written as DNA, the CDR3 is TGTGCCAGCAGTCCCTTGTTTTACGAGCAGTACTTC. It specifies CASSPLFYEQYF. V is TRBV28 and J is TRBJ2-7; D gene unclear. Trimming left V 5 bases short and J 4 bases short, with 9 bases between. The CDR3 loop spans 12 amino acids. CDR1 is MDHEN, CDR2 SYDVKM, per germline.